These 15 T cell receptor beta chains came from one sample sequenced in a study of blood T cell repertoires in COVID-19. Here immunoSEQ multiplex PCR was the method, and the copy in TCRdb shows in-frame clones only, minus some. The table records roughly 13,000 clones, 75% to 90% of them present only once. The specimen was peripheral blood. Source of these receptors: a human donor in a cohort sampled during active COVID-19.

The J gene is TRBJ1-1, the V gene TRBV6-5; D call uncertain. The germline V gene encodes CDR1 MNHEY and CDR2 SVGAGI. The V gene lost 7 bases and the J gene lost 5 bases, with 11 bases spanning the gap. The CDR3 has 12 amino acids. Here the CDR3 reads CASTGVKTEAFF. In DNA form, the CDR3 reads TGTGCCAGCACTGGAGTAAAGACTGAAGCTTTCTTT.

The chain uses TRBV24-1 and TRBJ2-1; TRBD1 might be the D (6 bases). Germline V CDR1 and CDR2: KGHDR, SFDVKD. V was trimmed by 6 bases and J by 8 bases, leaving 13 bases between them. The CDR3 is 13 residues long. The CDR3 coding sequence is TGTGCCACCAGTCCAGAACAGGGCCATGAGCAGTTCTTC. Its translation is CATSPEQGHEQFF.

The chain couples TRBV30 to TRBJ2-3; D is possibly TRBD2 (6 bases). Trimming removed 4 bases at V and 2 bases at J, with 10 bases between. The CDR3 contains 13 residues. Germline values: CDR1 GTSNPN, CDR2 SVGIG (reference sequence). The CDR3 DNA sequence: TGTGCCTGGATAGCGGAAATCACAGATACGCAGTATTTT. This gives the protein CAWIAEITDTQYF.

This clone was observed a few times. V and J are TRBV7-2 and TRBJ2-7; 8 nucleotides line up with TRBD2. J lost 2 bases, V lost 5 bases, and 8 bases had no gene match. The length of the CDR3 is 15 residues. Germline-derived CDR1 and CDR2 are SGHTA and FQGNSA. The chain's CDR3 is CASSPGGGGAYEQYF. The CDR3 coding sequence is TGTGCCAGCAGCCCGGGGGGGGGCGGAGCCTACGAGCAGTACTTC. The whole variable domain, remainder taken from reference TRBV7-2 and TRBJ2-7, is GAGVSQSPSNKVTEKGKDVELRCDPISGHTALYWYRQSLGQGLEFLIYFQGNSAPDKSGLPSDRFSAERTGGSVSTLTIQRTQQEDSAVYLCASSPGGGGAYEQYFGPGTRLTVT.

The rearrangement joins TRBV7-3 to TRBJ1-6; no firm D call. The V end lost 4 bases, the J end lost 3 bases, and 4 bases lay between the germline ends. Germline CDR1 and CDR2: SGHTA and FQGTGA. The CDR3 consists of 13 residues. The CDR3 protein is CASSSYYNSPLHF. The CDR3 nucleotides are TGTGCCAGCAGCTCTTACTATAATTCACCCCTCCACTTT.

This chain connects TRBV11-2 to TRBJ2-2; TRBD1 matches at 9 bases. This CDR3 spans 16 amino acids. The germline V gene encodes CDR1 SGHAT and CDR2 FQNNGV. V shed 5 bases and J 4 bases; nucleotides not matched to a gene: 8. In nucleotides, the CDR3 is TGTGCCAGCAGCCCGGGACAGGGCTGGGGCACCGGGGAGCTGTTTTTT. Amino acids: CASSPGQGWGTGELFF.

The chain employs TRBV7-9 and TRBJ1-1; D is perhaps TRBD1 (5 bases). The ends were cut back, 0 bases at V and 6 bases at J, with 17 bases in the middle. This CDR3 is built from 16 residues. Germline assignment: CDR1 SEHNR and CDR2 FQNEAQ (reference sequence). CDR3 coding DNA: TGTGCCAGCAGCTTAGCGCTCGCGGGGGAGGGGTCTGAAGCTTTCTTT. Translation: CASSLALAGEGSEAFF.

The V gene is TRBV5-1, the J gene TRBJ2-5; D possibly corresponds to TRBD2 (6 bases). CDR1 SGHRS and CDR2 YFSETQ come from the germline V gene. The V end lost 4 bases, the J end lost 2 bases, and 15 bases lay between the germline ends. The CDR3 contains 15 residues. The CDR3 nucleotides are TGCGCCAGCAGCGCGAGGTCTGGAGGGCAAGAGACCCAGTACTTC. It yields the protein CASSARSGGQETQYF.

The chain uses TRBV4-1 and TRBJ1-2; D remains ambiguous. Per germline, CDR1 MGHRA and CDR2 YSYEKL. V lost 6 bases and J 4 bases, leaving 21 bases between the germline ends. The CDR3 is 16 residues long. Here the CDR3 DNA reads TGCGCCAGCAGACCGACTACACCCGCCGAGCTCTATGGCTACACCTTC. Translation gives CASRPTTPAELYGYTF.

The chain has TRBV30 and TRBJ1-2; 9 bases map to TRBD1. The germline gives CDR1 GTSNPN, CDR2 SVGIG (reference sequence). The CDR3 consists of 12 residues. The V segment lost 8 bases and the J segment 5 bases; nucleotides outside the gene matches: 6. CDR3 DNA sequence: TGTGCCGGCTCGGACAGGGGTTATGGCTACACCTTC. Protein product: CAGSDRGYGYTF.

The V gene is TRBV7-2, the J gene TRBJ2-3; D uncertain. V was trimmed by 3 bases and J by 2 bases, leaving 6 bases between them. Germline V gene lookup returns CDR1 SGHTA and CDR2 FQGNSA. The CDR3 is 13 amino acids. The CDR3 spells CASSFQNTDTQYF. The CDR3 region has the DNA TGTGCCAGCAGCTTTCAAAACACAGATACGCAGTATTTT.

This chain joins TRBV5-1 and TRBJ2-1; 13 bases are shared with TRBD2. The V and J ends lost 5 bases and 8 bases, in that order; junction bases with no gene match: 4. The CDR3 covers 14 residues. CDR1 and CDR2 (germline): SGHRS, YFSETQ. CDR3 nucleotide sequence: TGCGCCAGCAGTCCTGGGACTAGCGGGGATGAGCAGTTCTTC. Its protein product is CASSPGTSGDEQFF.

In DNA form, the CDR3 reads TGTGCCATCAGTGAGGGGAGGAATTCCTATGGCTACACCTTC. Translating gives CAISEGRNSYGYTF. The rearrangement uses TRBV10-3 and TRBJ1-2; unclear D gene. The CDR3 is 14 amino acids. V gave up 2 bases and J gave up 4 bases, with 11 bases separating them. The V gene's germline CDR1 is ENHRY and CDR2 SYGVKD.

This chain joins TRBV2 and TRBJ2-1, with D maybe TRBD1 (5 bases). The germline V gene has CDR1 SNHLY and CDR2 FYNNEI. This CDR3 region has 13 residues. With 2 bases removed from V and 9 bases from J, the gap between germline ends came to 11 bases. The CDR3 coding sequence is TGTGCCAGCAGTGAACGGGTAAGGGGTGAGCAGTTCTTC. Translating gives CASSERVRGEQFF. Variable domain in full (rest from reference TRBV2 and TRBJ2-1): EPEVTQTPSHQVTQMGQEVILRCVPISNHLYFYWYRQILGQKVEFLVSFYNNEISEKSEIFDDQFSVERPDGSNFTLKIRSTKLEDSAMYFCASSERVRGEQFFGPGTRLTVL.

The chain links TRBV5-1 to TRBJ1-1, with 11 bases fitting TRBD1. The CDR3 consists of 18 residues. The ends lost 2 bases at V and 0 bases at J; junction bases unmatched: 9. The germline V gene has CDR1 SGHRS and CDR2 YFSETQ. In DNA, the CDR3 is TGCGCCAGCAGCTTAATGGGACAGGGGGTTCTCATGAACACTGAAGCTTTCTTT. Residues: CASSLMGQGVLMNTEAFF.